These 22 T cell receptor beta chains were sequenced from one sample in a study of T-cell memory formation after mild COVID-19. TCRdb re-analysed the 5' RACE reads in MiXCR, keeping a single row per CDR3 protein. The table records over 250,000 distinct CDR3 sequences, roughly 15% of them present only once. Sequenced material: PBMCs or a T cell subset sorted from them (not recorded which). The receptors were gathered from a man between 18 and 29 years old who had mild COVID-19 (a few samples of this study predate the infection). Cell type and time point are not known.

The chain is built from TRBV23-1 and TRBJ2-7, with D unclear. TRBV23-1 is flagged as an ORF with uncertain function. The CDR3 totals 12 residues. V lost 4 bases, J lost 9 bases, and 13 bases lay in between. The CDR3 sequence: CASSPRGDAQYV. CDR3 nucleotides: TGCGCCAGCAGTCCCCGAGGAGACGCGCAGTACGTC.

Only a few counts were recorded for this clonotype. This chain links TRBV9 with TRBJ2-1; D not certain. Germline values: CDR1 SGDLS, CDR2 YYNGEE. The CDR3 is made up of 16 amino acids. Trimming removed 4 bases at V and 4 bases at J, with 18 bases between. The CDR3: CASSTDGGHEYNEQFF. CDR3 coding DNA: TGTGCCAGCAGCACCGATGGTGGCCACGAATACAATGAGCAGTTCTTC.

This clonotype has only a few counts. The chain combines TRBV20-1 with TRBJ2-5; D is possibly TRBD1 (6 bases). Germline V gene sequence: CDR1 DFQATT, CDR2 SNEGSKA (reference sequence). Trimming pared 1 base from V and 0 bases from J, leaving 9 bases between. The CDR3 runs 14 residues. DNA of the CDR3: TGCAGTGCTAGAGTGGGGGCCTACCAAGAGACCCAGTACTTC. Protein: CSARVGAYQETQYF.

This clonotype has more than one count but fewer than ten. The gene calls are TRBV12-3 or TRBV12-4 and TRBJ1-2, with D perhaps TRBD1 (6 bases). The ends were cut back, 7 bases at V and 5 bases at J, with 17 bases in the middle. The CDR3 is made up of 14 amino acids. The CDR3 nucleotides read TGTGCCAGCACCTTAGGGGGGGCGATATATGGCTACACCTTC. It is translated as CASTLGGAIYGYTF.

This clonotype was picked up a small number of times. The CDR3 coding sequence is TGTGCCAGCAGTGAATACCCAGGGTATCTGTTCTTC. It specifies CASSEYPGYLFF. The chain is built from TRBV6-1 and TRBJ2-1; D is possibly TRBD1 (5 bases). From germline, CDR1 is MNHNS and CDR2 SASEGT. V was pared by 2 bases and J by 15 bases, with 14 bases between. The CDR3 runs 12 residues.

This clonotype was picked up a small number of times. The J gene is TRBJ2-4, the V gene TRBV7-2, with 8 bases aligning to TRBD1. The CDR3 totals 14 residues. J gave up 8 bases and V 4 bases, and 7 bases lay outside the gene matches. Germline V gene lookup returns CDR1 SGHTA and CDR2 FQGNSA. For the CDR3, the DNA is TGTGCCAGCAGCTCCCGACAGGGGATCGACATTCAGTACTTC. Protein sequence: CASSSRQGIDIQYF.

The chain combines TRBV11-2 with TRBJ2-7; D gene uncertain. V lost 1 base to trimming and J lost 5 bases, with 6 bases between them. CDR3 length: 12 residues. Germline V gene lookup returns CDR1 SGHAT and CDR2 FQNNGV. CDR3 DNA sequence: TGTGCCAGCAGCTTAGTCGTTGACGAGCAGTACTTC. Its protein product is CASSLVVDEQYF. The complete variable domain, with remaining parts taken from reference TRBV11-2 and TRBJ2-7, reads EAGVAQSPRYKIIEKRQSVAFWCNPISGHATLYWYQQILGQGPKLLIQFQNNGVVDDSQLPKDRFSAERLKGVDSTLKIQPAKLEDSAVYLCASSLVVDEQYFGPGTRLTVT.

This clonotype was observed a few times. The CDR3 spells CATSRDLLTGQGYTF. The CDR3 coding sequence is TGTGCCACCAGCAGAGATCTGTTGACAGGGCAAGGCTACACCTTC. The chain employs TRBV15 and TRBJ1-2, with TRBD1 matching over 7 bases. CDR1 is LNHNV, CDR2 YYDKDF, per germline (reference sequence). The trim removed 0 bases at V and 8 bases at J, leaving 9 bases unmatched. The CDR3 contains 15 residues.

V and J are TRBV7-9 and TRBJ2-5, with a weak D call TRBD1 (6 bases). Trimming shortened V by 4 bases and J by 0 bases, and 15 bases separated the two germline ends. This CDR3 comprises 16 residues. CDR1 and CDR2 from the germline V gene are SEHNR and FQNEAQ (reference sequence). CDR3 nucleotides: TGTGCCAGCAGCTCAGTAAGGACAGCTTACCAAGAGACCCAGTACTTC. This sequence encodes CASSSVRTAYQETQYF.

This clonotype was seen only a few times. The chain links TRBV20-1 to TRBJ2-7; 13 bases are a match to TRBD2. Germline V gene data show CDR1 as DFQATT and CDR2 as SNEGSKA (reference sequence). With 6 bases clipped from V and 2 bases from J, the junction kept 7 bases outside the gene matches. The CDR3 contains 15 residues. Written as DNA, the CDR3 is TGCAGTGCACAGGGACTAGCGGGGCCGACCTACGAGCAGTACTTC. This codes for CSAQGLAGPTYEQYF.

The chain couples TRBV12-3 or TRBV12-4 to TRBJ2-1; perhaps TRBD2 as D (5 bases). The ends were cut back, 6 bases at V and 10 bases at J, with 10 bases in the middle. CDR3 size: 11 residues. CDR3 in DNA: TGTGCCAGCAGCACCACTAGGGAGCAGTTCTTC. Its protein is CASSTTREQFF.

This chain uses TRBV7-9 with TRBJ2-1; a possible D gene is TRBD1 (6 bases). This CDR3 is built from 13 residues. Between the trimmed V and J ends, which lost 5 bases and 10 bases, there was a span of 15 bases. CDR1 and CDR2 from the germline V gene are SEHNR and FQNEAQ (reference sequence). CDR3 region: CASSPVGAWEQFF. CDR3 sequence (DNA): TGTGCCAGCAGCCCCGTGGGGGCATGGGAGCAGTTCTTC.

This chain links TRBV6-6 with TRBJ1-2; D call uncertain. This CDR3 contains 13 residues. Germline V gene data show CDR1 as MNHNY and CDR2 as SVGAGI (reference sequence). V gave up 5 bases and J gave up 7 bases, with 14 bases separating them. Here the CDR3 reads CASSASGGGGYTF. The DNA of the CDR3 is TGTGCCAGCAGTGCCTCAGGAGGAGGTGGCTACACCTTC.

This clonotype was recorded a few times. V usage is TRBV5-1 and J usage is TRBJ2-5; D is perhaps TRBD1 (6 bases). The CDR3 runs 14 residues. The germline V and J ends were trimmed by 4 bases and 1 base, with 11 bases remaining between them. CDR1 is SGHRS, CDR2 YFSETQ, per germline. The chain's CDR3 is CASSTGQTQETQYF. CDR3 DNA: TGCGCCAGCAGCACCGGACAGACCCAAGAGACCCAGTACTTC. Using reference TRBV5-1 and TRBJ2-5 for the parts outside the CDR3, the full variable domain is KAGVTQTPRYLIKTRGQQVTLSCSPISGHRSVSWYQQTPGQGLQFLFEYFSETQRNKGNFPGRFSGRQFSNSRSEMNVSTLELGDSALYLCASSTGQTQETQYFGPGTRLLVL.

The V call is TRBV4-1, the J call TRBJ2-7, with 7 bases lining up with TRBD2. V lost 3 bases and J lost 2; bases outside the gene matches: 13. The CDR3 is 17 residues long. Germline V CDR1 and CDR2: MGHRA, YSYEKL. CDR3 DNA sequence: TGCGCCAGCAGCCAGGAGGGGCTAGCGGAACTTGCCTACGAGCAGTACTTC. Translating it yields CASSQEGLAELAYEQYF.

The rearrangement links TRBV12-3 or TRBV12-4 to TRBJ2-7, with TRBD1 identical over 9 bases. The CDR3 loop spans 14 amino acids. The V gene end was trimmed by 4 bases and the J gene end by 5 bases; junction bases not matched to a gene: 6. CDR3 in DNA: TGTGCCAGCAGTTCTGGGACAGGGATTCACGAGCAGTACTTC. It encodes CASSSGTGIHEQYF.

In its sample, this clonotype was seen a few times. V and J are TRBV7-2 and TRBJ1-1, with D tentatively TRBD1 (5 bases). The length of the CDR3 is 14 residues. Trimming cost V 5 bases and J 8 bases, with 18 bases left between them. From germline, CDR1 is SGHTA and CDR2 FQGNSA. The CDR3 coding sequence is TGTGCCAGCAGCCGGGGCAGGTTAGGGCTCGAAGCTTTCTTT. Translating gives CASSRGRLGLEAFF.

The J gene is TRBJ2-1, the V gene TRBV19; D unresolved. V was cut by 7 bases and J by 4 bases, with 14 bases left in between. CDR1 and CDR2 from the germline V gene are LNHDA and SQIVND (reference sequence). This CDR3 comprises 14 residues. The CDR3 protein is CASMSLPGYNEQFF. In DNA, the CDR3 is TGTGCCAGTATGTCCCTTCCTGGTTACAATGAGCAGTTCTTC.

The sample holds a few counts of this clonotype. J is TRBJ1-3 and V is TRBV12-3 or TRBV12-4; D not resolved. The CDR3 has 16 residues. V was shortened by 6 bases and J by 4 bases, with 19 bases between the two germline ends. CDR3 DNA sequence: TGTGCCAGCAGCCGAGGACTCTTCAACCAAGGAAACACCATATATTTT. Protein sequence: CASSRGLFNQGNTIYF.

The chain is built from TRBV6-5 and TRBJ1-4; possible D gene TRBD1, 6 bases. In germline, CDR1 is MNHEY, CDR2 SVGAGI. The CDR3 is made up of 16 amino acids. Trimming stripped 6 bases from V and 0 bases from J, with 14 bases between. The DNA of the CDR3 is TGTGCCAGCAGAACGGACAGCGCTGCAACTAATGAAAAACTGTTTTTT. This codes for CASRTDSAATNEKLFF.

The table lists this clonotype with a few counts. The CDR3 nucleotides read TGTGCCAGCAGCTTTGGGGGATTTGGCTCTGGGGCCAACGTCCTGACTTTC. Translation gives CASSFGGFGSGANVLTF. This chain uses TRBV7-8 with TRBJ2-6; D might be TRBD1 or TRBD2, each matching 5 bases. CDR1 is SGHVS and CDR2 is FQNEAQ in the germline V gene. V was shortened by 3 bases and J by 0 bases, with 12 bases between the two germline ends. CDR3 size: 17 residues.

This clonotype turned up a few times. V usage is TRBV14 and J usage is TRBJ2-2; 7 bases align to TRBD2. The J segment lost 2 bases and the V segment lost 4 bases, leaving 1 base of the junction unmatched. The CDR3 covers 14 residues. Germline lookup yields CDR1 SGHDN and CDR2 FVKESK. The DNA for the CDR3 is TGTGCCAGCAGCCGGGACTATAACACCGGGGAGCTGTTTTTT. It specifies CASSRDYNTGELFF.